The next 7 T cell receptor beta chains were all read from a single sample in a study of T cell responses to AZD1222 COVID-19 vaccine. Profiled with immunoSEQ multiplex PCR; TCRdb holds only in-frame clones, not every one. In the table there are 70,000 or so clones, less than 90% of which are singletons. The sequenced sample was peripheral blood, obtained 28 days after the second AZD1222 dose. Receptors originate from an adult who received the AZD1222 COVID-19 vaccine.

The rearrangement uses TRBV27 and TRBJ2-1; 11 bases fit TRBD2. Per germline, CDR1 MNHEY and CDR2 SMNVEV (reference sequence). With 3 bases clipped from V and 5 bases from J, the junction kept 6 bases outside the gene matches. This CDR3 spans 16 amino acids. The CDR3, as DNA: TGTGCCAGCAGTTTCGTAACTAGCGGGGGAAACAATGAGCAGTTCTTC. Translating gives CASSFVTSGGNNEQFF.

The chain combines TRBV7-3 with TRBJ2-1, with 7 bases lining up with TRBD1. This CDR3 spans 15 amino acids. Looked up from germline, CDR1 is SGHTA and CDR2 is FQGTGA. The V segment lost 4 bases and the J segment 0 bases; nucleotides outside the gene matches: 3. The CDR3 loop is CASSYDRVSYNEQFF. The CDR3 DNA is TGTGCCAGCAGCTACGACAGGGTCTCCTACAATGAGCAGTTCTTC.

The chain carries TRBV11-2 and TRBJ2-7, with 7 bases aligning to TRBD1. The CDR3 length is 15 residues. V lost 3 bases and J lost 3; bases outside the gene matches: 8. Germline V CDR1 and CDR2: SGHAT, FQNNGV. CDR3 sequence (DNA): TGTGCCAGCAGCTTTAACAGGGACAGCTTCTACGAGCAGTACTTC. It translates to CASSFNRDSFYEQYF.

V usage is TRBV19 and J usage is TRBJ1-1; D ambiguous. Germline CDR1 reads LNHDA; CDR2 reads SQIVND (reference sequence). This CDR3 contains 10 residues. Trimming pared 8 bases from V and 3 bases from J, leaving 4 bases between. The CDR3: CASGDTEAFF. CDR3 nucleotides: TGTGCCAGTGGTGACACTGAAGCTTTCTTT.

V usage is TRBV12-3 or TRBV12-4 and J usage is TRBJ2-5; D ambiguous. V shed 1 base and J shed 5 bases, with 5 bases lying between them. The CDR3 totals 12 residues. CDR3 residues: CASSLVGETQYF. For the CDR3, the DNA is TGTGCCAGCAGTTTAGTCGGGGAGACCCAGTACTTC.

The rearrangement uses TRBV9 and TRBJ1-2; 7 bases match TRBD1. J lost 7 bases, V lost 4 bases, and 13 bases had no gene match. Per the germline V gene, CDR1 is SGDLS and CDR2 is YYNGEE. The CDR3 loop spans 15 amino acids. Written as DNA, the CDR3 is TGTGCCAGCAGCATTCAGACAGGGACCGCTGGTGGCTACACCTTC. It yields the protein CASSIQTGTAGGYTF. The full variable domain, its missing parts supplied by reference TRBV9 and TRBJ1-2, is DSGVTQTPKHLITATGQRVTLRCSPRSGDLSVYWYQQSLDQGLQFLIQYYNGEERAKGNILERFSAQQFPDLHSELNLSSLELGDSALYFCASSIQTGTAGGYTFGSGTRLTVV.

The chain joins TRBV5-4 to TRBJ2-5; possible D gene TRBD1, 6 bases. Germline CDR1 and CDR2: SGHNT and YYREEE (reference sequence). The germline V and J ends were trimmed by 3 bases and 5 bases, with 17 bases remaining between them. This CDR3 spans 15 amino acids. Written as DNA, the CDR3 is TGTGCCAGCAGCTCCCCGGACTCTAGGGGGGAGACCCAGTACTTC. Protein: CASSSPDSRGETQYF.